These 11 T cell receptor beta chains were all obtained from the same sample, sequenced in a study of T cell responses to AZD1222 COVID-19 vaccine. Clones were sequenced by immunoSEQ multiplex PCR, and TCRdb holds only the in-frame ones, with some missing. The table records tens of thousands of clones, about nine tenths of them present only once. The source material was peripheral blood, sampled on day 0 of AZD1222 vaccination. These receptors came from an adult in good health.

This chain connects TRBV29-1 to TRBJ1-2, with D unclear. The CDR3 has 11 residues. CDR1 and CDR2 from the germline V gene are SQVTM and ANQGSEA. V shed 7 bases and J shed 6 bases, with 12 bases lying between them. The CDR3 spells CSAVGRNGYTF. The CDR3 DNA reads TGCAGCGCCGTGGGGAGGAATGGCTACACCTTC.

The genes are TRBV6-2 or TRBV6-3 and TRBJ2-2; 7 positions match TRBD2. The V and J ends lost 5 bases and 8 bases, in that order; junction bases with no gene match: 5. Germline assignment: CDR1 MNHEY and CDR2 SVGEGT. The CDR3 has 13 amino acids. The CDR3 is CASSQGLGGELFF. In nucleotides, the CDR3 is TGTGCCAGCAGTCAAGGACTAGGAGGGGAGCTGTTTTTT.

The chain recombines TRBV7-9 with TRBJ1-2; D is unresolved. V shed 4 bases and J shed 0 bases, with 12 bases lying between them. CDR3 length equals 15 residues. Germline CDR1 is SEHNR and CDR2 is FQNEAQ (reference sequence). The CDR3 nucleotides read TGTGCCAGCAGCTATAGCGGGCCATCTAACTATGGCTACACCTTC. Protein sequence: CASSYSGPSNYGYTF.

This clone was observed once. The V call is TRBV3-1 (or the pseudogene TRBV3-2), the J call TRBJ2-2; D call uncertain. Germline CDR1 is LGHDT and CDR2 is YNNKEL (reference sequence). There are 12 residues in the CDR3. Trimming took off 3 bases at V and 6 bases at J, with 5 bases between the two ends. The CDR3 DNA sequence: TGTGCCAGCAGCCACTCCTCCGGGGAGCTGTTTTTT. This encodes CASSHSSGELFF.

The chain carries TRBV10-3 and TRBJ1-2; 10 nucleotides match TRBD1. The CDR3 consists of 13 residues. Germline V gives CDR1 ENHRY, CDR2 SYGVKD. V lost 10 bases, J lost 6 bases, and 8 bases stayed unmatched. This chain's CDR3 is CATTTGGRNGYTF. The DNA of the CDR3 is TGTGCCACGACGACAGGGGGCAGAAATGGCTACACCTTC.

The genes are TRBV27 and TRBJ1-3; D might be TRBD1 (5 bases). From germline, CDR1 is MNHEY and CDR2 SMNVEV (reference sequence). Trimming pared 2 bases from V and 4 bases from J, leaving 15 bases between. The CDR3 is made up of 16 amino acids. The CDR3 region is CASSLKLGVGGNTIYF. The CDR3 nucleotides are TGTGCCAGCAGTTTAAAACTGGGGGTAGGGGGAAACACCATATATTTT.

The CDR3 nucleotides are TGCGCCAGCAGCACGGGACAGACTCGCTCCTACAATGAGCAGTTCTTC. It translates to CASSTGQTRSYNEQFF. This chain connects TRBV5-1 to TRBJ2-1; TRBD1 agrees at 7 bases. The CDR3 is made up of 16 amino acids. Looked up from germline, CDR1 is SGHRS and CDR2 is YFSETQ. V dropped 4 bases and J dropped 0; count of bases not matched to a gene: 7.

Only one count was recorded for this clone. The chain's CDR3 is CASSSSGSPWNNEQFF. The DNA for the CDR3 is TGTGCCAGTAGTTCTAGCGGGAGCCCCTGGAACAATGAGCAGTTCTTC. The rearrangement joins TRBV19 to TRBJ2-1; 10 bases agree with TRBD2. This CDR3 has 16 residues. V was pared by 5 bases and J by 5 bases, with 9 bases of the junction left unmatched. Germline CDR1 LNHDA, CDR2 SQIVND (reference sequence).

V and J are TRBV5-4 and TRBJ2-7; D unresolved. This CDR3 is 15 amino acids long. Trimming removed 0 bases at V and 0 bases at J, with 10 bases between. The V gene's germline CDR1 is SGHNT and CDR2 YYREEE (reference sequence). The CDR3 nucleotides read TGTGCCAGCAGCTTGGCGTCAAGGGCCTCCTACGAGCAGTACTTC. Its translation is CASSLASRASYEQYF.

A single count supports this clone. The rearrangement links TRBV3-1 (or the pseudogene TRBV3-2) to TRBJ1-6, with D perhaps TRBD1 (5 bases). V lost 4 bases and J 4 bases, leaving 11 bases between the germline ends. From germline, CDR1 is LGHDT and CDR2 YNNKEL (reference sequence). This CDR3 contains 15 residues. The CDR3 DNA reads as TGTGCCAGCAGCCCGAACGGACAATATAATTCACCCCTCCACTTT. Its protein product is CASSPNGQYNSPLHF.

The chain uses TRBV5-1 and TRBJ1-4; no definite D call. Trimming pared 2 bases from V and 0 bases from J, leaving 8 bases between. CDR3 length: 15 residues. Germline V gene lookup returns CDR1 SGHRS and CDR2 YFSETQ. The CDR3 loop is CASSFGRATNEKLFF. In DNA form, the CDR3 reads TGCGCCAGCAGCTTTGGGCGAGCAACTAATGAAAAACTGTTTTTT.